The source of this T cell receptor beta chain is a study of T-cell reconstitution after alpha-beta-depleted transplantation in children (dated by TCRdb to 2016 to 2018). For context, the study as a whole: Using TCR repertoire profiling, the study quantitatively followed how T-cell immune reconstitution unfolded in children after TCRalphabeta/CD19-depleted allogeneic hematopoietic cell transplantation. The paper as a whole reports these results and caveats: In some patients, high TCRbeta diversity at day 60 was attributed to recipient T cells and intrathymic progenitors that had survived conditioning. The frequencies of hyperexpanded clones fell over the following months, and after one year, T-cell counts and TCRbeta diversity were mostly attributed to newly produced T cells. The apparently early alphabetaT-cell count recovery about two months after transplant was reportedly dependent on only several hundred rapidly expanded clones derived from non-depleted graft cells.

Receptors were amplified or captured by PCR. The data were produced on an Illumina HiSeq 2500. Molecular barcoding was employed in the preparation of TCR libraries, with unique molecular identifiers being used to normalize TCRbeta repertoire quantification. In-frame beta chains were kept once TCRdb had trimmed the public reads at Q25 with fastp and called clones with MiXCR. Each entry is one CDR3 protein sequence, shown with its most common DNA and genes. Within this sample are around 450,000 distinct CDR3 sequences, with 8% to 11% of them counted one time only. Together, the top ten hold roughly 2.1% of the sample. The treatment or condition label, as the study defines it: allogeneic hematopoietic cell transplantation with graft depleted of TCRalphabeta T cells and CD19 B cells. Transplant recipients were children who received TCRalphabeta/CD19-depleted allogeneic hematopoietic cell grafts. Concerning this clonotype: Its antigen specificity is not known. A much larger clone lies one base from this, so it may be a read error.

The CDR3 holds 14 amino acids from the cysteine to the phenylalanine. The read is trimmed to its CDR3 DNA, 42 bases read in frame from base 1. Sequenced material: PBMCs, taken before TCRalphabeta/CD19-depleted stem cell transplant. The V and J segments used are TRBV12-3 or TRBV12-4 and TRBJ1-4, with 7 bases aligning to TRBD1. The origin of this receptor is a child aged 2-9 years with inherited bone marrow failure, due to receive a stem cell transplant. Here the CDR3 is given as CASSAGQTNGKLFF. The DNA sequence is TGTGCCAGCAGCGCGGGACAGACTAATGGAAAACTGTTTTTT.